This T cell receptor beta chain was recorded in a study of shared clonotypes between healthy human individuals. V shed 5 bases and J shed 4 bases, with 15 bases lying between them. The CDR3 runs to 14 residues. Germline V gene data show CDR1 as SGHTA and CDR2 as FQGNSA. An assay was performed, and its level was deep. Measured with immunoSEQ multiplex PCR; TCRdb has only the in-frame clones, and not every one. The profile covers about 2.4 million clones, with around 90% appearing a single time and 0.13% to 0.15% taken by the ten largest. This sequence was found in a man in his late teens or twenties in good health. The sequenced sample was naive CD4+ T cells sorted from blood. The sample's subset: CD45RA+ positively selected. This rearrangement joins TRBV7-2 to TRBJ2-7; D is possibly TRBD1 (6 bases). The CDR3 is CASSIRQVGYEQYF. CDR3 coding DNA: TGTGCCAGCAGCATTAGACAGGTGGGGTACGAGCAGTACTTC.